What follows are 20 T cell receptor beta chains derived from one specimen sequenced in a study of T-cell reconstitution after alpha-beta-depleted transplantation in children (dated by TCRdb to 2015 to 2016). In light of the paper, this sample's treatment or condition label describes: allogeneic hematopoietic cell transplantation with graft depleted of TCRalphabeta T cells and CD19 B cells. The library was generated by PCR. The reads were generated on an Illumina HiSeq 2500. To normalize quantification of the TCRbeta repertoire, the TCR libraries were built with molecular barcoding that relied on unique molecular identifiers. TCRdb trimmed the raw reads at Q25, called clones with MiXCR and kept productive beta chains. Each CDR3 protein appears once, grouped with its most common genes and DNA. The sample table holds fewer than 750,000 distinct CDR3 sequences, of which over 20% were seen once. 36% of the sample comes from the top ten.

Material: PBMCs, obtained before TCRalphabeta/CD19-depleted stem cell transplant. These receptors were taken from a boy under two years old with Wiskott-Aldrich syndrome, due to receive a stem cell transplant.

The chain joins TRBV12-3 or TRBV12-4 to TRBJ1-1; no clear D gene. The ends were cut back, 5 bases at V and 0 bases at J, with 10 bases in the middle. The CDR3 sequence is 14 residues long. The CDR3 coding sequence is TGTGCCAGCAGTCCTTACAGTATGAACACTGAAGCTTTCTTT. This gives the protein CASSPYSMNTEAFF.

Here the CDR3 DNA reads TGTGCCAGCAGCTTAAGATTGGCACTAAGGACCCAGTACTTC. Encoded protein: CASSLRLALRTQYF. The rearrangement uses TRBV7-2 and TRBJ2-5, with unresolved D. The germline V gene has CDR1 SGHTA and CDR2 FQGNSA. This CDR3 is built from 14 residues. Between the trimmed V and J ends, which lost 2 bases and 7 bases, there was a span of 14 bases.

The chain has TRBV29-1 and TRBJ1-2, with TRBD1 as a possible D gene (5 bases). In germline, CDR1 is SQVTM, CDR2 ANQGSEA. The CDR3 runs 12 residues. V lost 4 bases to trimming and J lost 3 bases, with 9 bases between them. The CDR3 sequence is CSVVGQDYGYTF. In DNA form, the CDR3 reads TGCAGCGTTGTGGGGCAGGACTATGGCTACACCTTC.

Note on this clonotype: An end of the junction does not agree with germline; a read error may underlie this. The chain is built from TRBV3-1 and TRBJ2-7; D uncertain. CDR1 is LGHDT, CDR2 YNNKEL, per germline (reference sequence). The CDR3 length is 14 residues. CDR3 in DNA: TGTGCCAGCAGCCTCACCTCCCAGGCGTACGAGCATTACTTC. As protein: CASSLTSQAYEHYF.

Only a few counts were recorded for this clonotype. CDR3 sequence reads: CASSLKAGTGRSEQYF. The CDR3 nucleotides are TGTGCCAGCAGCTTGAAGGCCGGGACAGGGAGGTCCGAGCAGTACTTC. V gene TRBV5-5 combines with J gene TRBJ2-7; 9 nucleotides match TRBD1. The CDR3 covers 16 residues. The ends lost 1 base at V and 6 bases at J; junction bases unmatched: 11. Germline V lookup: CDR1 SGHKS, CDR2 YYEKEE (reference sequence).

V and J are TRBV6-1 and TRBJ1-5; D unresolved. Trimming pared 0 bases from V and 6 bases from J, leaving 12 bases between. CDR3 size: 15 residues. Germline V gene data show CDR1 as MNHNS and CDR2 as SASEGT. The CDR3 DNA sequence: TGTGCCAGCAGTGAAGCGACAAGGCGGTCTCAGCCCCAGCATTTT. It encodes CASSEATRRSQPQHF.

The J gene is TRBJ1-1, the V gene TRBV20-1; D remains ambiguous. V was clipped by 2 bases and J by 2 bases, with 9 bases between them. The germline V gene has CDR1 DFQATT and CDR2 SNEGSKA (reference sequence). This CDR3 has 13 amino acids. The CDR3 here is CSARSPRNTEAFF. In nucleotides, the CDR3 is TGCAGTGCTAGAAGCCCGAGAAACACTGAAGCTTTCTTT.

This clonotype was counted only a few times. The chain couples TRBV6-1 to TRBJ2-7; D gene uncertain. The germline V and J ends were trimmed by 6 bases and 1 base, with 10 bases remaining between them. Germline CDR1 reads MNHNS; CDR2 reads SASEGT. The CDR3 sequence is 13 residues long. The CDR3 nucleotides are TGTGCCAGCAGCCGACACCAATCCTACGAGCAGTACTTC. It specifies CASSRHQSYEQYF.

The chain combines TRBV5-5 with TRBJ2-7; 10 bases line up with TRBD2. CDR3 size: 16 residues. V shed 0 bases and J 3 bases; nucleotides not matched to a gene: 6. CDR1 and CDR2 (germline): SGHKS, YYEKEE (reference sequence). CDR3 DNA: TGTGCCAGCAGCTTGGACACTAGCGGGAAGTTCTACGAGCAGTACTTC. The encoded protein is CASSLDTSGKFYEQYF.

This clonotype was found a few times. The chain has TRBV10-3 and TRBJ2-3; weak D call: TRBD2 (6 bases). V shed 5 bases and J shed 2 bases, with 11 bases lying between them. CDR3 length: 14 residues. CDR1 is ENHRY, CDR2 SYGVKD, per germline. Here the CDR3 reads CAISFSGNTDTQYF. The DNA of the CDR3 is TGTGCCATCAGTTTTAGCGGAAACACAGATACGCAGTATTTT.

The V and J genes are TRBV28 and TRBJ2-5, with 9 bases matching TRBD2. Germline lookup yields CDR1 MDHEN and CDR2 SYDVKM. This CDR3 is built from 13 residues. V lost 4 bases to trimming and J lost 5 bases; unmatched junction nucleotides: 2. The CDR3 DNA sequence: TGTGCCAGCAGTTCAGCGGGAGGTGAGACCCAGTACTTC. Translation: CASSSAGGETQYF.

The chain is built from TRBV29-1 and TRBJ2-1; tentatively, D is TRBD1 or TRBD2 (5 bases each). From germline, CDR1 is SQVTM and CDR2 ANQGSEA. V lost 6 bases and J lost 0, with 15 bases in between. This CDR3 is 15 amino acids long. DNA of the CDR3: TGCAGCGTCTCCGGGACGACGAGCTCCTACAATGAGCAGTTCTTC. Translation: CSVSGTTSSYNEQFF.

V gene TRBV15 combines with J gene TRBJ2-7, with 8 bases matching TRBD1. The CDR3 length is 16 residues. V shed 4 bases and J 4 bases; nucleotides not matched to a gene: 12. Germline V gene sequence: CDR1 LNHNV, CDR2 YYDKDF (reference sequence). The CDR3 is CATSISLDRGKYEQYF. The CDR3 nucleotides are TGTGCCACCAGCATCAGCCTCGACAGGGGAAAATACGAGCAGTACTTC.

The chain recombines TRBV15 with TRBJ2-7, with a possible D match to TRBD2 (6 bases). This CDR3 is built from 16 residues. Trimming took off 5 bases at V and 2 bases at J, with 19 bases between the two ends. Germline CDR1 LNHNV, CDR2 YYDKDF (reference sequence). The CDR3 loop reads CATSVYPRGGTYEQYF. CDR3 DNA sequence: TGTGCCACCAGCGTCTATCCCCGGGGCGGGACCTACGAGCAGTACTTC.

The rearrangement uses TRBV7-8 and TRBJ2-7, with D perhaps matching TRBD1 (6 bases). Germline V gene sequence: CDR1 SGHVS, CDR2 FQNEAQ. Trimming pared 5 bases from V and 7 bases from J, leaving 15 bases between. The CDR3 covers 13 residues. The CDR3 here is CASSPITGTEQYF. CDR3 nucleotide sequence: TGTGCCAGCAGCCCCATCACCGGGACAGAGCAGTACTTC. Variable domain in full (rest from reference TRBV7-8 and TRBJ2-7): GAGVSQSPRYKVAKRGQDVALRCDPISGHVSLFWYQQALGQGPEFLTYFQNEAQLDKSGLPSDRFFAERPEGSVSTLKIQRTQQEDSAVYLCASSPITGTEQYFGPGTRLTVT.

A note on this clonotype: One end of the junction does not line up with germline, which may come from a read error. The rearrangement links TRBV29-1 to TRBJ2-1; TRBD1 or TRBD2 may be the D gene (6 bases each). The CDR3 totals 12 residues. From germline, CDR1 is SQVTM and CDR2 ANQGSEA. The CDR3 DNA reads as TGCAGCGCTGAAAAAGGGGGGAGTGAGCAGTTCTTC. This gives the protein CSAEKGGSEQFF.

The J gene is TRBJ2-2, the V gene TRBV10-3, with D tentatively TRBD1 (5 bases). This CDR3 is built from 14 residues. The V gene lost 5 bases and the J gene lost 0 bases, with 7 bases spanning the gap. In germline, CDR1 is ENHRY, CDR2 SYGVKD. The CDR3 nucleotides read TGTGCCATCAGTAGGACACCGAACACCGGGGAGCTGTTTTTT. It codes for CAISRTPNTGELFF.

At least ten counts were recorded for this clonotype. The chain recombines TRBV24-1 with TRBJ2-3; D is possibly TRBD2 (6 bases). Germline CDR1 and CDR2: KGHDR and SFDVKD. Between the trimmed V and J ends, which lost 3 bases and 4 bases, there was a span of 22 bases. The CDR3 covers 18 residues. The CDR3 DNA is TGTGCCACCAGTGATCCGCATACAGACAGATGGAGGGCAGATACGCAGTATTTT. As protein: CATSDPHTDRWRADTQYF.

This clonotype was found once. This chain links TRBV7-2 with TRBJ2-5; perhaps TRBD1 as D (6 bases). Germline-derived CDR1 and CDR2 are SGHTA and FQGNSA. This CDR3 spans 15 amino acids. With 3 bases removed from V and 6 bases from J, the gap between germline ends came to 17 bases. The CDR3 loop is CASSFQGPSPKTQYF. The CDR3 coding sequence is TGTGCCAGCAGCTTTCAGGGGCCATCCCCCAAGACCCAGTACTTC.

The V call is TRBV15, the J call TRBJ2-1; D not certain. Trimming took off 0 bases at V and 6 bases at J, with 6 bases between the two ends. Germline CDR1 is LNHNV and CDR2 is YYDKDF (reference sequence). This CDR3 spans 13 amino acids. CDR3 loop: CATSRDSLNEQFF. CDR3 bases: TGTGCCACCAGCAGAGACTCACTCAATGAGCAGTTCTTC.